The 14 T cell receptor beta chains in this list originate from one sample, sequenced in a study of cytomegalovirus exposure and HLA in healthy donors. The PCR had 60 Vbeta and 13 Jbeta primers. Sequencing used immunoSEQ multiplex PCR; TCRdb keeps in-frame clones, though not all of them. The listing contains about 140,000 clones. Sequenced input: PBMCs. All receptors come from a male donor in good health and CMV-seronegative.

This chain connects TRBV19 to TRBJ2-7, with TRBD2 matching 7 bases. CDR1 and CDR2 (germline): LNHDA, SQIVND (reference sequence). With V trimmed by 6 bases and J by 2 bases, 13 bases remained unmatched. The CDR3 loop spans 16 amino acids. In DNA, the CDR3 is TGTGCCAGTAGGCCTTGGCTAGCGGAGGCCACCTACGAGCAGTACTTC. Protein product: CASRPWLAEATYEQYF.

The rearrangement joins TRBV6-5 to TRBJ2-3, with D maybe TRBD2 (5 bases). The CDR3 is 13 amino acids. V shed 8 bases and J shed 7 bases, with 16 bases lying between them. Germline CDR1 is MNHEY and CDR2 is SVGAGI. This CDR3 reads CASSRRGVHTQYF. The CDR3 DNA reads as TGTGCCAGCTCTCGACGGGGAGTCCATACGCAGTATTTT.

The rearrangement joins TRBV18 to TRBJ1-1, with D maybe TRBD1 (5 bases). The length of the CDR3 is 13 residues. Trimming took 5 bases from V and 5 from J, leaving 12 bases between them. Germline V gene lookup returns CDR1 KGHSH and CDR2 LQKENI. In DNA form, the CDR3 reads TGTGCCAGCTCATGGGACTTAAGGACTGAAGCTTTCTTT. Amino acids: CASSWDLRTEAFF.

The chain employs TRBV21-1 and TRBJ1-1; TRBD1 is the table's D call, not checked against the DNA. TRBV21-1 is a recognized pseudogene. CDR3 length: 15 residues. CDR3 residues: CASLDRRFGDTEAFF. DNA for the CDR3: TGTGCCAGCTTAGACAGGCGCTTTGGGGACACTGAAGCTTTCTTT.

The chain uses TRBV19 and TRBJ1-1, with TRBD1 matching 7 bases. The length of the CDR3 is 15 residues. V trimming: 5 bases; J trimming: 0 bases; junction bases outside the gene matches: 6. The germline gives CDR1 LNHDA, CDR2 SQIVND (reference sequence). CDR3 DNA sequence: TGTGCCAGTAGTCTCAGACAGGGCATGAACACTGAAGCTTTCTTT. Residues: CASSLRQGMNTEAFF.

Of note for this clone: Germline is not matched at one junction end, which may reflect a read error. The chain is built from TRBV18 and TRBJ2-1; 8 bases fit TRBD1. The germline gives CDR1 KGHSH, CDR2 LQKENI. The length of the CDR3 is 11 residues. The CDR3 reads CASSPGQGLLF. CDR3 in DNA: TGTGCCAGCTCACCAGGACAGGGATTACTCTTC.

The rearrangement joins TRBV29-1 to TRBJ2-2; D is possibly TRBD1 (5 bases). Germline loops: CDR1 SQVTM, CDR2 ANQGSEA. Trimming took off 3 bases at V and 0 bases at J, with 14 bases between the two ends. The CDR3 loop spans 16 amino acids. This chain's CDR3 is CSVEPRADSNTGELFF. The CDR3 DNA reads TGCAGCGTTGAGCCCAGGGCCGATTCGAACACCGGGGAGCTGTTTTTT.

CDR3 nucleotides: TGTGCCAGCAGCTTACTCTTGACTAGCGGGGGGAACAATGAGCAGTTCTTC. This encodes CASSLLLTSGGNNEQFF. The V and J genes are TRBV28 and TRBJ2-1; 13 nucleotides align to TRBD2. Germline values: CDR1 MDHEN, CDR2 SYDVKM. With 6 bases clipped from V and 5 bases from J, the junction kept 10 bases outside the gene matches. The CDR3 sequence is 17 residues long.

J is TRBJ1-4 and V is TRBV5-1, with 7 positions matching TRBD1. V shed 4 bases and J 0 bases; nucleotides not matched to a gene: 12. The CDR3 contains 18 residues. Germline values: CDR1 SGHRS, CDR2 YFSETQ. CDR3 sequence reads: CASSPNPGQPATNEKLFF. Here the CDR3 DNA reads TGCGCCAGCAGCCCCAACCCGGGACAGCCTGCAACTAATGAAAAACTGTTTTTT.

The chain employs TRBV7-2 and TRBJ2-7; the match to TRBD2 covers 7 bases. CDR3 length: 13 amino acids. With 4 bases clipped from V and 6 bases from J, the junction kept 6 bases outside the gene matches. Germline V gene sequence: CDR1 SGHTA, CDR2 FQGNSA. CDR3 region: CASSSTSFFEQYF. CDR3 nucleotides: TGTGCCAGCAGCTCGACTAGCTTCTTCGAGCAGTACTTC.

V is TRBV18 and J is TRBJ2-2, with 8 nucleotides matching TRBD1. This CDR3 has 15 residues. Germline V gene data show CDR1 as KGHSH and CDR2 as LQKENI. After removal of 4 bases from V and 2 bases from J, the junction contained 3 bases not matched to a gene. The CDR3 bases are TGTGCCAGCTCACGAGACAGGGGCAACACCGGGGAGCTGTTTTTT. Translating gives CASSRDRGNTGELFF.

This chain joins TRBV6-5 and TRBJ1-4, with 9 bases that match TRBD1. V shed 6 bases, J shed 8 bases, and the junction held 7 bases outside the gene matches. CDR1 and CDR2 (germline): MNHEY, SVGAGI. This CDR3 contains 14 residues. The CDR3 protein is CASRPTGGFEKLFF. The DNA for the CDR3 is TGTGCCAGCAGGCCTACAGGGGGCTTCGAAAAACTGTTTTTT.

This sequence joins TRBV5-1 and TRBJ2-1, with a tentative D call TRBD1 (6 bases). CDR1 SGHRS and CDR2 YFSETQ come from the germline V gene. This CDR3 comprises 14 residues. V gave up 6 bases and J gave up 2 bases, with 12 bases separating them. The CDR3 loop is CASTYREAYNEQFF. Written as DNA, the CDR3 is TGCGCCAGCACCTACAGGGAAGCCTACAATGAGCAGTTCTTC.

This chain links TRBV5-3 with TRBJ2-2; D is ambiguous. TRBV5-3 is an ORF, with its function uncertain. The CDR3 loop spans 14 amino acids. Trimming removed 3 bases from V and 4 bases from J, with 10 bases in between. Here the CDR3 DNA reads TGTGCCAGAAGCTCCCCGTTTTTCACCGGGGAGCTGTTTTTT. Residues: CARSSPFFTGELFF.